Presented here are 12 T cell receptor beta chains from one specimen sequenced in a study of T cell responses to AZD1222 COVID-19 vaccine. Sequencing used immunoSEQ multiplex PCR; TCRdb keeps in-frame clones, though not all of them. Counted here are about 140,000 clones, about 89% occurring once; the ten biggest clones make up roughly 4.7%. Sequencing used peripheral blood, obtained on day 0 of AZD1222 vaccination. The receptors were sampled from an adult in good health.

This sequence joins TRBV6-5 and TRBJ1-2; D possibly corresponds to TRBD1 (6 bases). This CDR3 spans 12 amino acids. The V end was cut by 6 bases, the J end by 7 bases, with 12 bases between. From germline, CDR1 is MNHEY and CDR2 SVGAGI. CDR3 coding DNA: TGTGCCAGCAGGGACAGCCACGTTGGCTACACCTTC. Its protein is CASRDSHVGYTF.

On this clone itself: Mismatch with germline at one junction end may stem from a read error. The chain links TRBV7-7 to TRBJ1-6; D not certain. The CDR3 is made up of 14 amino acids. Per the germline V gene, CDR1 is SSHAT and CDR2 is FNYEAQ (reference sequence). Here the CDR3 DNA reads TGTGCTAGCAGCTACGCAGGACTTAATTCACCCCTCCACTTT. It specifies CASSYAGLNSPLHF.

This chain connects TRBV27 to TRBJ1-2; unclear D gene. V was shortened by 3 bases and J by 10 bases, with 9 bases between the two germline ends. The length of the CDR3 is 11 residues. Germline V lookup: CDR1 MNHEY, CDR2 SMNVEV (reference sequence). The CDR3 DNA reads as TGTGCCAGCAGTTTTCGCGGATACTACACCTTC. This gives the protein CASSFRGYYTF.

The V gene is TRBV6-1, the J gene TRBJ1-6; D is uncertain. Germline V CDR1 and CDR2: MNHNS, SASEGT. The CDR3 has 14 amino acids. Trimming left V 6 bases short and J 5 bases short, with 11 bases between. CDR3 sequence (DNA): TGTGCCAGCAGGGAGAGACGGGATAATTCACCCCTCCACTTT. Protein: CASRERRDNSPLHF.

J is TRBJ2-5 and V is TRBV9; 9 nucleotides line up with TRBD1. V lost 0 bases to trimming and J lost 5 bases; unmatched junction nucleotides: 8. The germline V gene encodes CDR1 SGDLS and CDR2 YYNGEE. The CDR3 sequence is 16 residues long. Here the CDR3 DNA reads TGTGCCAGCAGCGTAGACGTACAGGGGGCCGGGGAGACCCAGTACTTC. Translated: CASSVDVQGAGETQYF.

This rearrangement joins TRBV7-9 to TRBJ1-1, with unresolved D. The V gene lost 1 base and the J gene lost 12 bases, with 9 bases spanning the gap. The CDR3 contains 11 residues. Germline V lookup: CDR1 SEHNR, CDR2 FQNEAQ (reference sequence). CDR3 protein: CASSLGGLTFF. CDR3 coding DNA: TGTGCCAGCAGCTTAGGGGGTTTAACTTTCTTT.

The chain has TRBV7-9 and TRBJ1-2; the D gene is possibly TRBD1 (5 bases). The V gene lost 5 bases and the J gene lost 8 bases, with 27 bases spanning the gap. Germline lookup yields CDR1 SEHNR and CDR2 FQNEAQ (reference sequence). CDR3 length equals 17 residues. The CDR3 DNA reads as TGTGCCAGCAGCCATTTTTACCGGGGGATTGTTTGGACCGGCTACACCTTC. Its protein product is CASSHFYRGIVWTGYTF.

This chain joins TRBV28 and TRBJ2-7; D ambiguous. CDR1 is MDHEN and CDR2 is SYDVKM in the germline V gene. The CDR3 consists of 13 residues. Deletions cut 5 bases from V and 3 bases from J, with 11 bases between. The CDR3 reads CASSRSPVYEQYF. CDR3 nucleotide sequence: TGTGCCAGCAGTAGGTCCCCGGTCTACGAGCAGTACTTC.

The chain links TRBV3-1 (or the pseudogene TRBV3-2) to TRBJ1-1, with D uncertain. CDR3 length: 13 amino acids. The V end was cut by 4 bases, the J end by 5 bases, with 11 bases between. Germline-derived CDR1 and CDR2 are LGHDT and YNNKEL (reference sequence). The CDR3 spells CASSPPGRTEAFF. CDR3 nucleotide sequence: TGTGCCAGCAGCCCGCCCGGGAGGACTGAAGCTTTCTTT.

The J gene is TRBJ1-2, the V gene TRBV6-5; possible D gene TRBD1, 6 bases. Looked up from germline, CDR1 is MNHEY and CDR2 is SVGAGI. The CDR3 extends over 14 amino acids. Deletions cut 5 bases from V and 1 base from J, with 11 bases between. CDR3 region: CASSLRGRNYGYTF. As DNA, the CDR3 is TGTGCCAGCAGTCTACGGGGGCGTAACTATGGCTACACCTTC.

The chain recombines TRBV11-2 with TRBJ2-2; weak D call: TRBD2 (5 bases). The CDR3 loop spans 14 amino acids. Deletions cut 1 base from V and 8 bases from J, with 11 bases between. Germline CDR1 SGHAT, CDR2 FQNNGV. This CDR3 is CASSLGADSGELFF. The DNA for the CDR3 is TGTGCCAGCAGCTTAGGTGCGGACTCGGGGGAGCTGTTTTTT.

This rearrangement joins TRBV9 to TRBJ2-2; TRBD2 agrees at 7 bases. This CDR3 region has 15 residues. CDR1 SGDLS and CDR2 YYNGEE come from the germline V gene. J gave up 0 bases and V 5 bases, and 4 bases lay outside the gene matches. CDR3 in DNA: TGTGCCAGCAGGGGGGACTATACGAACACCGGGGAGCTGTTTTTT. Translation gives CASRGDYTNTGELFF.